This passage covers 5 T cell receptor beta chains from one sample sequenced in a study of blood T cell repertoires in COVID-19. The table came from immunoSEQ multiplex PCR; TCRdb's copy has only in-frame clones and leaves some out. This repertoire shows roughly 250,000 clones, about three quarters found once; its top ten account for approximately 3.2%. Specimen: peripheral blood. These TCRs come from a woman of 80 years or more with acute or convalescent COVID-19.

V is TRBV9 and J is TRBJ2-6, with a weak D call TRBD1 (6 bases). CDR3 length equals 16 residues. The ends were cut back, 4 bases at V and 1 base at J, with 12 bases in the middle. Germline lookup yields CDR1 SGDLS and CDR2 YYNGEE. In DNA, the CDR3 is TGTGCCAGCAGCCTGGGACATTCATCTGGGGCCAACGTCCTGACTTTC. Its protein is CASSLGHSSGANVLTF.

The chain uses TRBV4-3 and TRBJ1-2; no firm D call. Germline CDR1 reads LGHNA; CDR2 reads YSLEER. CDR3 length equals 15 residues. Trimming stripped 1 base from V and 2 bases from J, with 11 bases between. The CDR3 is CASSQGAGFNYGYTF. The CDR3 region has the DNA TGCGCCAGCAGCCAAGGGGCGGGGTTCAACTATGGCTACACCTTC.

This clone was detected only a few times. The chain carries TRBV9 and TRBJ2-2; 14 positions match TRBD2. V lost 4 bases and J lost 2; bases outside the gene matches: 7. Per the germline V gene, CDR1 is SGDLS and CDR2 is YYNGEE. The length of the CDR3 is 18 residues. The CDR3 DNA follows: TGTGCCAGCAGCCCCCGGACTAGCGGGGGGACTAACACCGGGGAGCTGTTTTTT. It yields the protein CASSPRTSGGTNTGELFF.

This clone was recorded a few times. The J gene is TRBJ1-2, the V gene TRBV5-1; possibly TRBD1 for D (5 bases). Germline lookup yields CDR1 SGHRS and CDR2 YFSETQ. CDR3 length equals 13 residues. Trimming took off 0 bases at V and 7 bases at J, with 10 bases between the two ends. The CDR3 here is CASSLAAGFGYTF. The CDR3, as DNA: TGCGCCAGCAGCTTGGCCGCAGGGTTTGGCTACACCTTC.

This clone occurred once. One end of the junction varies from germline; a read error may be responsible. This chain joins TRBV12-3 or TRBV12-4 and TRBJ1-2, with a tentative D call TRBD1 (6 bases). The CDR3 has 13 residues. The CDR3 loop is CARSLGGGYGYTF. The DNA for the CDR3 is TGTGCCCGCAGTTTAGGGGGGGGGTATGGCTACACCTTC.